One T cell receptor beta chain is described in this entry. Sequencing was performed with immunoSEQ multiplex PCR; in TCRdb, only in-frame clones are kept and a portion is missing. This table has fewer than 250,000 clones, about 85% appearing once. Study members were between roughly 18 and 89 years old and lived in around 24 US regions. Cohorts were assigned according to the clinical history that participants reported. These data come from a study of blood T cell repertoires in COVID-19. As for the study in general: Donors in Cohort 3 counted as recovered after two negative PCRs, clearance, or symptom resolution. The study drew acute and convalescent COVID-19 samples from the United States, Italy and Spain.

This CDR3 is built from 11 residues. The V gene lost 9 bases and the J gene lost 8 bases, with 10 bases spanning the gap. Germline CDR1 reads KGHDR; CDR2 reads SFDVKD. Sequencing input: PBMCs or T cells enriched from blood (not recorded which). The origin of this receptor is a woman aged 40 to 55 in a cohort exposed to, infected with or recovered from COVID-19 (not recorded which). This sequence joins TRBV24-1 and TRBJ1-3; D unresolved. In DNA form, the CDR3 reads TGTGCCACCTGGAGTCGACACACCATATATTTT. Translation gives CATWSRHTIYF.